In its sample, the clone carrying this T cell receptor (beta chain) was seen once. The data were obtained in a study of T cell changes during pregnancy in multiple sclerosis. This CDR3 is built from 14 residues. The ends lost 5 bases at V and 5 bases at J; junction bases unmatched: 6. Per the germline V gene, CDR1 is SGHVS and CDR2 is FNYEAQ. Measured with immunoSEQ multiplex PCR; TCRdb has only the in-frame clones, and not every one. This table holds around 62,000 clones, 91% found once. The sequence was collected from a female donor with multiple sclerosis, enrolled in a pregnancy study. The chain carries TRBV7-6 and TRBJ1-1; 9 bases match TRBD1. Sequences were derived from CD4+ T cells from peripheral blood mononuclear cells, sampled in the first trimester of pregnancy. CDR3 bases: TGTGCCAGCAGCCAAACAGGGGGCGTTACTGAAGCTTTCTTT. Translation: CASSQTGGVTEAFF.